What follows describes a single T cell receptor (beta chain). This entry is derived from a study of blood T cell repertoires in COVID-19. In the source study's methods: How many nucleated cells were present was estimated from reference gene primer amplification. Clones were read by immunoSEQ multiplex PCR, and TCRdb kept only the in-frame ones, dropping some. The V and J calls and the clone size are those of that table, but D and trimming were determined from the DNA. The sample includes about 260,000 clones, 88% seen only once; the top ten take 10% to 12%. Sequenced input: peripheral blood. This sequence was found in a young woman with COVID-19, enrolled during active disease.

CDR3: CASSSLAGAHEQYF. For the CDR3, the DNA is TGTGCCAGCAGCTCTCTAGCGGGAGCCCACGAGCAGTACTTC. The chain combines TRBV7-2 with TRBJ2-7; TRBD2 matches 10 bases. This CDR3 region has 14 residues. From germline, CDR1 is SGHTA and CDR2 FQGNSA. J gave up 5 bases and V 4 bases, and 5 bases lay outside the gene matches.